This T cell receptor beta chain was sequenced for a study of CD8+CD57+ T cells in acquired aplastic anemia (dated by TCRdb to 2017 to 2018). Regarding the complete study: On average, sorted CD4+ and CD8+ cells yielded 2.5 to 3.5 ug of extracted DNA, with a range of roughly 0.18 to 27.4 ug.

With regard to this clonotype: What this receptor recognizes is not known. Per-nucleotide qualities are absent, and no much larger clonotype sits a single base away.

Here is what the overall study found, with its caveats: No significant difference in CD8+ Simpson's diversity was found between patients and healthy controls (P=0.060). Although roughly 29 CD8+ CDR3 sequences were shared by patients and controls, these sequences appeared highly expressed in patients and within the immunodominant clones of patients.

Genomic DNA was used as template for profiling of TCR beta VDJ combinations and CDR3 sequences. TCR repertoire sequencing was run on an Illumina HiSeq 2000. The source study handled its data this way. TRBV/TRBJ rearrangement plots, CDR3 size and DJ length profiles, and Simpson's diversity index were used to evaluate the repertoires. The most abundant DNA sequence in the deep sequencing data was taken as the immunodominant clone. CDR3 amino acid sequences were checked for sharing between subjects and were compared against published repertoires and the VDJdb database. TCRdb reprocessed the public reads (quality trimming at Q25 with fastp, clone calling with MiXCR) and kept in-frame beta chains. Every CDR3 protein is listed once, alongside the most common genes and DNA of its rows. Clone size and V and J calls follow TCRdb, not the original study. This sample gives around 180,000 distinct CDR3 sequences in total; 64% of them show up just once. Approximately 44% of the sample comes from the top ten.

In the study, sorted CD4+ and CD8+ blood T cells from patients with severe aplastic anemia and from healthy subjects underwent deep sequencing of TCR repertoires. Ficoll-Paque density gradient centrifugation was used to isolate peripheral blood mononuclear cells. Before DNA extraction, CD4+ and CD8+ T cells were sorted with FACS or magnetic beads. The germline V gene (reference sequence) provides CDR1 DFQATT and CDR2 SNEGSKA. From cysteine to phenylalanine, the CDR3 is 14 amino acids long. Just the 42-base CDR3 DNA is kept, in frame starting at base 1. The V and J ends are trimmed by 3 bases and 5 bases, leaving 13 bases between them.

What was sequenced was sorted CD4+, CD8+, or CD8+CD57+ T cells (not recorded which) from PBMCs. Recombination joined TRBV20-1 with TRBJ2-2, with an unclear D gene assignment. This TCR derives from a human donor with severe aplastic anemia or a healthy control (not recorded which). The base sequence is TGCAGTGCTAGCCCCGGTGTTAATACCGGGGAGCTGTTTTTT. Translated, it gives CSASPGVNTGELFF.